The 3 T cell receptor beta chains in this list originate from one sample, sequenced in a study of cytomegalovirus exposure and HLA in healthy donors (dated by TCRdb to between 2016 and 2019). Libraries were made using the immunoSEQ multiplex PCR assay. The multiplex PCR relied on a mix of 60 forward primers for TCR Vbeta segments and 13 reverse primers for TCR Jbeta segments. Imported from immuneACCESS, the table was reduced by TCRdb to in-frame sequences with V and J called. These copies leave out some clones; in studies compared against another copy, an unresolved V gene accounts for under half, and the cause of the remainder is not known. The sample includes some 54,000 clones, with 80% observed a single time. Jointly, the top ten make up under 7% of the sample. Sequencing was done on a sample of PBMCs. The source is a male donor in good health and CMV-seronegative.

As regards this clone: Germline and junction disagree at one end, which may indicate a read error. Here the CDR3 reads CASSLEVLTSLGF. CDR3 bases: TGTGCCAGCAGCTTAGAGGTGCTCACTAGCTTGGGTTTT. The chain couples TRBV7-9 to TRBJ2-3, with TRBD2 as a possible D gene (6 bases). There are 13 residues in the CDR3. Germline V CDR1 and CDR2: SEHNR, FQNEAQ (reference sequence).

The chain employs TRBV7-6 and TRBJ2-2; 14 nucleotides match TRBD2. This CDR3 is built from 16 residues. V was clipped by 5 bases and J by 5 bases; unmatched bases: 4. Germline CDR1 and CDR2: SGHVS and FNYEAQ. The CDR3 sequence is CASSLWTSGGTGELFF. CDR3 bases: TGTGCCAGCAGCCTTTGGACTAGCGGGGGGACCGGGGAGCTGTTTTTT.

The chain uses TRBV11-3 and TRBJ2-3; no firm D call. The V and J ends lost 3 bases and 6 bases respectively, with 10 bases between them. Germline assignment: CDR1 SGHNT and CDR2 YENEEA. The CDR3 spans 13 residues. The CDR3: CASSLGPQDTQYF. CDR3 sequence (DNA): TGTGCCAGCAGCTTGGGCCCACAGGATACGCAGTATTTT.